This TCR beta chain is drawn from a study of cytomegalovirus exposure and HLA in healthy donors. Study-wide results and caveats: V- and J-gene trimming of TCR beta was linked (in a later analysis) to a missense DCLRE1C variant. Sequencing depth roughly uniform across donors was assumed in presence/absence analyses. As was reported, the classifier diagnosed cytomegalovirus status with high specificity and sensitivity. A likely sequencing artifact accounted for one observed cluster of highly shared sequence variants.

Trimming removed 1 base at V and 3 bases at J, with 8 bases between. Germline-derived CDR1 and CDR2 are SGHDT and YYEEEE. The CDR3 spans 13 residues. Comment on this clone: Antigen unknown.

Primers for the PCR totalled 60 Vbeta and 13 Jbeta. Repertoires were generated with immunoSEQ multiplex PCR, while TCRdb's copy carries only in-frame clones and drops some. In the table there are around 33,000 clones, 90% of which are singletons. The sequence came from a young woman in good health and CMV-seronegative. This rearrangement joins TRBV5-6 to TRBJ2-7; D not resolved. Sequenced input: PBMCs. CDR3 nucleotide sequence: TGTGCCAGCAGCTTGCTACCACTCTACGAGCAGTACTTC. This gives the protein CASSLLPLYEQYF.